This TCR beta chain was documented in a study of shared clonotypes between healthy human individuals. Overall study context: CD4 naive and memory got three plates each, CD8 naive two, CD8 memory one. Points from the study as a whole: For naive CD4 cells, approximately 4.8% of clonotypes were shared across a handful of donors.

Germline V CDR1 and CDR2: SGHKS, YYEKEE (reference sequence). The CDR3 is made up of 15 amino acids. J lost 2 bases, V lost 0 bases, and 2 bases had no gene match. With CCR7-negative CD45RA+ TemRA cells, CD45RO+ cells were combined in CD8 memory. Regarding this clone: The antigen remains unidentified.

Produced via immunoSEQ multiplex PCR; TCRdb's table is partial and in-frame only. The sample holds about 380,000 clones, 95% to 97% seen once. The TCR was taken from a man aged 25-45 years in good health. The chain uses TRBV5-5 and TRBJ2-7; 10 nucleotides align to TRBD1. The specimen sequenced was memory CD8+ T cells sorted from blood. Subset given: CD45RO+ cells pooled with CCR7-negative TemRA cells. The CDR3 sequence is CASSLDGTGAYEQYF. The CDR3 nucleotides read TGTGCCAGCAGCTTGGACGGGACAGGGGCCTACGAGCAGTACTTC.